This note documents a single T cell receptor beta chain sequence. CDR1 is MGHDK, CDR2 SYGVNS, per germline. This CDR3 comprises 13 residues. V gave up 4 bases and J gave up 1 base, with 8 bases separating them. This entry comes from a study of cytomegalovirus exposure and HLA in healthy donors. The assay was immunoSEQ multiplex PCR, and TCRdb's table has in-frame clones only and misses some. Among about 160,000 clones, roughly nine tenths were seen once, and the ten largest hold roughly 6%. Sequencing was performed on PBMCs. This TCR was sampled from a woman between 25 and 40 years old in good health and CMV-seronegative. The V and J genes are TRBV25-1 and TRBJ2-7, with TRBD2 as a possible D gene (5 bases). The CDR3 region is CASSGTGSYEQYF. In DNA form, the CDR3 reads TGTGCCAGCAGTGGGACGGGATCCTACGAGCAGTACTTC.